This is a list of T cell receptor beta chains from one sample in a study of T cell repertoires and HLA-DP antigens. For these TCRs, the target antigens are not known. The table came from immunoSEQ multiplex PCR; TCRdb's copy has only in-frame clones and leaves some out. The sample yields 65,000 to 95,000 clones, around four fifths seen once. Sequenced input: CD4+ T cells from PBMCs. The source of these receptors is a man aged 55 to 70 in good health and CMV-seronegative. Both conserved end residues are part of each CDR3. A D gene is named only where the DNA matches it firmly. Clone size is given for some rows only: seen once, a few or many times, or a class if the clone is expanded.

>TRBV18|NA|TRBJ2-7|NA
TGTGCCAGCTCACCAGATGGGGGAGCCTACGAGCAGTACTTC
CASSPDGGAYEQYF
>TRBV19|NA|TRBJ1-1|NA
TGTGCCAGTAGTCAAGAGGCAGGGAAGGGACGCACTGAAGCTTTCTTT
CASSQEAGKGRTEAFF
>TRBV30|NA|TRBJ1-1|few
TGTGCCTGGAGCTGGCAGGCGAACTCTGAAGCTTTCTTT
CAWSWQANSEAFF
>TRBV11-3|NA|TRBJ2-1|NA
TGTGCCAGCAGCTTAGATTCCGGCCTCGGGGGCGGTGAGCAGTTCTTC
CASSLDSGLGGGEQFF
>TRBV9|NA|TRBJ2-1|NA
TGTGCCAGCAGCCCCCTCAGGGAGCAGTTCTTC
CASSPLREQFF
>TRBV6-5|TRBD2|TRBJ2-3|NA
TGTGCCAGCAGTTGGGGAAGCGGGGGGGCTTCAGATACGCAGTATTTT
CASSWGSGGASDTQYF
>TRBV30|NA|TRBJ2-3|few
TGTGCCTGGGGCCGCGGCACAGATACGCAGTATTTT
CAWGRGTDTQYF
>TRBV19|NA|TRBJ1-1|NA
TGTGCCAGTAGTGAGCTTAGAGGCACTGAAGCTTTCTTT
CASSELRGTEAFF
>TRBV7-9|NA|TRBJ1-1|NA
TGTGCCAGCAGCTTAGGGCGGGCCCAGACTGAAGCTTTCTTT
CASSLGRAQTEAFF
>TRBV7-8|TRBD1|TRBJ1-6|few
TGTGCCAGCAGCTCGGACAGGGTAGGATCACCCCTCCACTTT
CASSSDRVGSPLHF
>TRBV2|NA|TRBJ1-6|NA
TGTGCCAGCAGTGGAACTCAGGGTTCTAATAATTCACCCCTCCACTTT
CASSGTQGSNNSPLHF
>TRBV5-8|TRBD1|TRBJ1-1|NA
TGTGCCAGCAGCTTGAGGGGGACAGGCGGGTGGAACACTGAAGCTTTCTTT
CASSLRGTGGWNTEAFF
>TRBV28|TRBD1|TRBJ1-2|many
TGTGCCAGCATCTTATCCGGACAGGCCTATGGCTACACCTTC
CASILSGQAYGYTF
>TRBV5-4|NA|TRBJ1-6|NA
TGTGCCAGCAGCCCTGGGACCATTAATTCACCCCTCCACTTT
CASSPGTINSPLHF
>TRBV5-4|NA|TRBJ1-1|NA
TGTGCCAGCAGCCCGACACAGATGAACACTGAAGCTTTCTTT
CASSPTQMNTEAFF
>TRBV2|TRBD1|TRBJ1-4|NA
TGTGCCAGCCGGGGACAGGGAGCTAATGAAAAACTGTTTTTT
CASRGQGANEKLFF
>TRBV11-2|NA|TRBJ2-7|NA
TGTGCCAGCAGCTTCTCGAGCGGCAGTACCTACGAGCAGTACTTC
CASSFSSGSTYEQYF
>TRBV6-5|TRBD2|TRBJ2-2|NA
TGTGCCAGCAGCCGGAGCGGGGGGAACACCGGGGAGCTGTTTTTT
CASSRSGGNTGELFF
>TRBV11-1|NA|TRBJ1-2|NA
TGTGCCAGCAGCTTATTAGGGCTAAAAGCCCATGGCTACACCTTC
CASSLLGLKAHGYTF
>TRBV5-1|NA|TRBJ2-3|NA
TGCGCCAGCAATGATGCGGTAAGCACAGATACGCAGTATTTT
CASNDAVSTDTQYF
>TRBV10-3|NA|TRBJ2-1|NA
TGTGCCATCAGTGACCGGGGGGCCGTCTCCTACAATGAGCAGTTCTTC
CAISDRGAVSYNEQFF
>TRBV28|NA|TRBJ1-1|large
TGTGCCAGCAGTTTAACCCATGGTTGGGCTTTCTTT
CASSLTHGWAFF
>TRBV5-1|TRBD1|TRBJ2-7|NA
TGCGCCAGCAGCTTAGTTGGACAGGGAAATCGCTACGAGCAGTACTTC
CASSLVGQGNRYEQYF
>TRBV5-8|NA|TRBJ1-6|NA
TGTGCCAGCAGCCGGGTCGGCCGGGGGGCCAATTCACCCCTCCACTTT
CASSRVGRGANSPLHF
>TRBV19|TRBD1|TRBJ1-2|many
TGTGCCAGTAGTATCCCGGGACAGGAGGATGGCTACACCTTC
CASSIPGQEDGYTF
>TRBV11-3|NA|TRBJ2-2|few
TGTGCCTCCGCAAGGCGGGAAGGGGACGGGGAGCTGTTTTTT
CASARREGDGELFF
>TRBV5-1|NA|TRBJ2-2|NA
TGCGCCAGCAGCTTGGCCTCCGGGCCCGCGAACACCGGGGAGCTGTTTTTT
CASSLASGPANTGELFF
>TRBV6-5|TRBD2|TRBJ2-2|NA
TGTGCCAGCGGGGGGACTAGCGGGAACACCGGGGAGCTGTTTTTT
CASGGTSGNTGELFF
>TRBV19|TRBD1|TRBJ2-5|NA
TGTGCCAGTAGTTTTTCAGGGGGCCGGGAGACCCAGTACTTC
CASSFSGGRETQYF
>TRBV7-8|NA|TRBJ1-5|NA
TGTGCCAGCAGCTTCCTGGACACGGGGAAGCCCCAGCATTTT
CASSFLDTGKPQHF
>TRBV6-6|TRBD1|TRBJ1-2|NA
TGTGCCAGCAGGGGGACAGTGGATTATAACTATGGCTACACCTTC
CASRGTVDYNYGYTF
>TRBV5-1|NA|TRBJ2-1|NA
TGCGCCAGCAGCTCACCGGGTGTCTACAATGAGCAGTTCTTC
CASSSPGVYNEQFF
>TRBV18|NA|TRBJ2-1|few
TGTGCCAGCTCCCCATGGAGGGAAGGAGGTTACAATGAGCAGTTCTTC
CASSPWREGGYNEQFF
>TRBV4-3|NA|TRBJ1-5|once
TGCGCCAGCAGCCCCGGCTGGGGGATTAATCAGCCCCAGCATTTT
CASSPGWGINQPQHF
>TRBV4-3|NA|TRBJ2-1|once
TGCGCCAGCAGCCAAGATTCCCACAATGAGCAGTTCTTC
CASSQDSHNEQFF
>TRBV29-1|NA|TRBJ2-7|NA
TGCAGCGTGGGAGGGGGCCCCTCCTACGAGCAGTACTTC
CSVGGGPSYEQYF
>TRBV29-1|NA|TRBJ2-1|NA
TGCAGCGTTGAGGTGCTCAATGAGCAGTTCTTC
CSVEVLNEQFF
>TRBV18|NA|TRBJ2-5|NA
TGTGCCAGCTCACCTCAAGAGACCCAGTACTTC
CASSPQETQYF
>TRBV4-1|TRBD1|TRBJ2-2|NA
TGCGCCAGCAGGACCGGGGGACAGGGAAACACCGGGGAGCTGTTTTTT
CASRTGGQGNTGELFF
>TRBV10-3|NA|TRBJ2-3|NA
TGTGCCATCAGTGAGTCCGGGCGGGGGCGACCACAAGATACGCAGTATTTT
CAISESGRGRPQDTQYF
>TRBV4-3|NA|TRBJ1-1|NA
TGCGCCAGCAGCCAAGAGGGACAACGGAACACTGAAGCTTTCTTT
CASSQEGQRNTEAFF
>TRBV29-1|TRBD1|TRBJ1-5|NA
TGCAGCGTTGGACAAACAGGGGATAGCAATCAGCCCCAGCATTTT
CSVGQTGDSNQPQHF
>TRBV19|TRBD1|TRBJ2-5|NA
TGTGCCAGTAGTATAGGGGCAGGGGGCAGGGAGACCCAGTACTTC
CASSIGAGGRETQYF
>TRBV6-5|TRBD2|TRBJ2-1|NA
TGTGCCAGCAGTTTAGCCAGCGGGGGGTTTTATGAGCAGTTCTTC
CASSLASGGFYEQFF
>TRBV5-4|NA|TRBJ2-3|NA
TGTGCCAGCAGCTCCGGGACAACTAGCACAGATACGCAGTATTTT
CASSSGTTSTDTQYF
>TRBV7-2|NA|TRBJ1-1|NA
TGTGCCAGCAGCTTAGCTGGGTTGGACACTGAAGCTTTCTTT
CASSLAGLDTEAFF
>TRBV19|NA|TRBJ2-5|NA
TGTGCCAGTAGTAAGGCTAATTTAGAGACCCAGTACTTC
CASSKANLETQYF
>TRBV19|TRBD1|TRBJ1-3|NA
TGTGCCAGTACCCCGGACAGGGATATTGGAAACACCATATATTTT
CASTPDRDIGNTIYF